The 7 T cell receptor beta chains below come from one sample, sequenced in a study of cytomegalovirus exposure and HLA in healthy donors. The PCR was carried out with 60 Vbeta primers and 13 Jbeta primers. TCRdb's table, derived via immunoSEQ multiplex PCR, lists solely in-frame clones and lacks some. The table records more than 95,000 clones, around 81% of them present only once. The sample comprised PBMCs. These receptors came from a woman between 25 and 40 years old in good health and CMV-seronegative.

CDR3 nucleotides: TGTGCCAGTAGCAAAACTACGAGCTCCTACAATGAGCAGTTCTTC. Protein product: CASSKTTSSYNEQFF. The rearrangement links TRBV19 to TRBJ2-1; D is unclear. Trimming took 6 bases from V and 0 from J, leaving 12 bases between them. The CDR3 has 15 amino acids. CDR1 LNHDA and CDR2 SQIVND come from the germline V gene (reference sequence).

This clone appeared a few times. V usage is TRBV9 and J usage is TRBJ1-2; weak D call: TRBD1 (6 bases). This CDR3 is built from 15 residues. From germline, CDR1 is SGDLS and CDR2 YYNGEE. V was shortened by 0 bases and J by 5 bases, with 14 bases between the two germline ends. In DNA form, the CDR3 reads TGTGCCAGCAGCGTAGCCGCTGCCAGGGGATATGGCTACACCTTC. Translating it yields CASSVAAARGYGYTF.

The rearrangement joins TRBV5-6 to TRBJ2-7; possibly TRBD1 for D (5 bases). V was cut by 2 bases and J by 0 bases, with 6 bases left in between. CDR3 length equals 13 residues. Germline V gene data show CDR1 as SGHDT and CDR2 as YYEEEE. In nucleotides, the CDR3 is TGTGCCAGCAGCTTTCAGGGCTCCTACGAGCAGTACTTC. Translated: CASSFQGSYEQYF.

The chain couples TRBV4-3 to TRBJ2-1; tentatively, D is TRBD2 (6 bases). This CDR3 has 18 amino acids. V dropped 0 bases and J dropped 0 bases, with 15 bases sitting between them. Germline V gene lookup returns CDR1 LGHNA and CDR2 YSLEER. The CDR3 is CASSQDPGLQSSYNEQFF. CDR3 nucleotides: TGCGCCAGCAGCCAAGACCCGGGACTCCAGAGCTCCTACAATGAGCAGTTCTTC.

The V call is TRBV15, the J call TRBJ2-1; 7 bases align to TRBD1. The CDR3 has 14 amino acids. The junction had 5 bases not matched to a gene; V was cut back by 3 bases and J by 6 bases. Germline V CDR1 and CDR2: LNHNV, YYDKDF (reference sequence). The CDR3, as DNA: TGTGCCACCAGCAGTGGGCCAGGGGGCAATGAGCAGTTCTTC. It yields the protein CATSSGPGGNEQFF.

This chain connects TRBV30 to TRBJ2-1; 9 bases are a match to TRBD2. Germline V CDR1 and CDR2: GTSNPN, SVGIG (reference sequence). Trimming took 2 bases from V and 5 from J; bases not matched to a gene: 7. The CDR3 has 15 amino acids. CDR3 sequence: CAWSLAGTLNNEQFF. DNA for the CDR3: TGTGCCTGGAGTCTAGCGGGAACACTTAACAATGAGCAGTTCTTC.

This clone occurred a few times. The chain is built from TRBV4-1 and TRBJ2-1; D may be TRBD1 (5 bases). This CDR3 comprises 14 residues. Trimming stripped 1 base from V and 6 bases from J, with 10 bases between. Germline-derived CDR1 and CDR2 are MGHRA and YSYEKL. In DNA form, the CDR3 reads TGCGCCAGCAGCCAAGGATTAAGGGGCAATGAGCAGTTCTTC. It translates to CASSQGLRGNEQFF.